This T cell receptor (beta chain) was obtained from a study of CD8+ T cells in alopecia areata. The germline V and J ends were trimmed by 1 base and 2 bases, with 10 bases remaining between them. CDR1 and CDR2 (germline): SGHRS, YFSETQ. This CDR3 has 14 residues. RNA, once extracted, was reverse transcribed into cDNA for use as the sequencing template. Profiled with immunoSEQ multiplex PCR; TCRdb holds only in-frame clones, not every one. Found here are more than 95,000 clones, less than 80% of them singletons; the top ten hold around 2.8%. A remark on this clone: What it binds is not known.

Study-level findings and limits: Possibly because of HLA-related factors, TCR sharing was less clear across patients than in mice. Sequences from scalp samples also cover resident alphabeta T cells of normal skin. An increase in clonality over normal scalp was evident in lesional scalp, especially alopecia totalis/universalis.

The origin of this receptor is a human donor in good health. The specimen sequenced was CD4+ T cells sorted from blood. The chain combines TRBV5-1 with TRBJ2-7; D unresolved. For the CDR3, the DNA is TGCGCCAGCAGCTTGAATTCCGAGGCCTACGAGCAGTACTTC. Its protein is CASSLNSEAYEQYF.